This entry lists 20 T cell receptor beta chains sequenced from one sample in a study of CD8 T cells in Susac syndrome. Random hexamers served to reverse transcribe roughly 0.45 to 1 ug RNA. TCRdb reanalysed the immunoSEQ multiplex PCR reads using MiXCR and keeps one entry per CDR3 protein. In the table there are around 180,000 distinct CDR3 sequences, 85% to 95% of which are singletons. The sample comprised CD8+ T cells from PBMCs. The source of these receptors is a human donor with multiple sclerosis.

J is TRBJ2-4 and V is TRBV9, with D hard to call. Per the germline V gene, CDR1 is SGDLS and CDR2 is YYNGEE. CDR3 length equals 19 residues. V dropped 0 bases and J dropped 0 bases, with 19 bases sitting between them. This chain's CDR3 is CASSVVEDVRFLAKNIQYF. In DNA, the CDR3 is TGTGCCAGCAGCGTAGTAGAGGATGTTAGGTTCCTAGCCAAAAACATTCAGTACTTC.

V is TRBV20-1 and J is TRBJ1-1, with D uncertain. This CDR3 is 12 amino acids long. Germline CDR1 and CDR2: DFQATT and SNEGSKA (reference sequence). V lost 4 bases and J lost 8, with 14 bases in between. The DNA of the CDR3 is TGCAGTGCTACCAGGAGCCGTATCGAAGCTTTCTTT. It translates to CSATRSRIEAFF.

The V and J genes are TRBV28 and TRBJ2-5, with D possibly being TRBD2 (5 bases). The ends were cut back, 0 bases at V and 5 bases at J, with 16 bases in the middle. Germline V gene lookup returns CDR1 MDHEN and CDR2 SYDVKM. This CDR3 has 16 amino acids. The CDR3 region has the DNA TGTGCCAGCAGTTTATGTTGCCTAGCCCTCCGGGAGACCCAGTACTTC. It encodes CASSLCCLALRETQYF.

This rearrangement joins TRBV4-1 to TRBJ1-5, with D hard to call. V lost 3 bases and J 4 bases, leaving 4 bases between the germline ends. The CDR3 extends over 12 amino acids. Germline V gene sequence: CDR1 MGHRA, CDR2 YSYEKL. CDR3 amino acids: CASSHLNQPQHF. CDR3 bases: TGCGCCAGCAGCCACCTAAATCAGCCCCAGCATTTT.

This chain connects TRBV20-1 to TRBJ2-7, with D possibly being TRBD1 or TRBD2 (5 bases each). Trimming took 3 bases from V and 1 from J, leaving 10 bases between them. Germline V gene sequence: CDR1 DFQATT, CDR2 SNEGSKA (reference sequence). The CDR3 contains 13 residues. The CDR3 DNA reads as TGCAGTGCTAGCGGGGACCAGTCCTACGAGCAGTACTTC. Its translation is CSASGDQSYEQYF.

V and J are TRBV28 and TRBJ1-1; D is perhaps TRBD1 (6 bases). Germline assignment: CDR1 MDHEN and CDR2 SYDVKM. V was shortened by 4 bases and J by 0 bases, with 12 bases between the two germline ends. CDR3 length: 15 residues. CDR3 DNA: TGTGCCAGCAGTTCGGACAGTCTCATGAACACTGAAGCTTTCTTT. Translated: CASSSDSLMNTEAFF.

The genes are TRBV13 and TRBJ1-5; maybe TRBD1 (6 bases). There are 15 residues in the CDR3. Germline CDR1 and CDR2: PRHDT and FYEKMQ (reference sequence). V was pared by 5 bases and J by 5 bases, with 16 bases between. As DNA, the CDR3 is TGTGCCAGCAGCAAAGGGGGTTGGGACCATCAGCCCCAGCATTTT. It specifies CASSKGGWDHQPQHF.

J is TRBJ1-1 and V is TRBV12-3 or TRBV12-4; D call uncertain. The CDR3 has 14 residues. The V and J ends lost 8 bases and 1 base respectively, with 14 bases between them. The CDR3 DNA follows: TGTGCCAGCCTACTAACAACGCCGAACACTGAAGCTTTCTTT. It translates to CASLLTTPNTEAFF.

J is TRBJ1-1 and V is TRBV19, with a possible D match to TRBD1 (6 bases). The germline V and J ends were trimmed by 5 bases and 1 base, with 14 bases remaining between them. The germline gives CDR1 LNHDA, CDR2 SQIVND (reference sequence). The CDR3 contains 15 residues. The CDR3 protein is CASSLYGQRNTEAFF. CDR3 bases: TGTGCCAGTAGTCTTTACGGACAGAGGAACACTGAAGCTTTCTTT.

V gene TRBV29-1 combines with J gene TRBJ1-1; D not resolved. This CDR3 contains 11 residues. Germline CDR1 reads SQVTM; CDR2 reads ANQGSEA. The V end was cut by 8 bases, the J end by 0 bases, with 7 bases between. The CDR3 nucleotides are TGCAGCCCTTACATGAACACTGAAGCTTTCTTT. Its protein product is CSPYMNTEAFF.

This rearrangement joins TRBV2 to TRBJ2-5; D may be TRBD2 (5 bases). Per the germline V gene, CDR1 is SNHLY and CDR2 is FYNNEI. The CDR3 extends over 11 amino acids. The CDR3 sequence: CAEGREETQYF. The DNA for the CDR3 is TGTGCTGAGGGTCGGGAAGAGACCCAGTACTTC.

V gene TRBV30 combines with J gene TRBJ2-1; D is uncertain. The V end lost 1 base, the J end lost 1 base, and 5 bases lay between the germline ends. The germline V gene encodes CDR1 GTSNPN and CDR2 SVGIG (reference sequence). This CDR3 is built from 13 residues. DNA of the CDR3: TGTGCCTGGAGTGCCTTTTCCTACAATGAGCAGTTCTTC. Amino acids: CAWSAFSYNEQFF. Full variable domain (remainder filled in from reference TRBV30 and TRBJ2-1): SQTIHQWPATLVQPVGSPLSLECTVEGTSNPNLYWYRQAAGRGLQLLFYSVGIGQISSEVPQNLSASRPQDRQFILSSKKLLLSDSGFYLCAWSAFSYNEQFFGPGTRLTVL.

This chain connects TRBV3-1 to TRBJ2-1, with TRBD2 identical over 12 bases. The CDR3 is made up of 18 amino acids. Germline CDR1 reads LGHDT; CDR2 reads YNNKEL (reference sequence). Trimming at V came to 1 base and at J to 6 bases, leaving 10 bases not matched to a gene. CDR3 protein: CASSQARLAGELGNEQFF. CDR3 coding DNA: TGTGCCAGCAGCCAAGCGAGACTAGCGGGAGAGTTGGGCAATGAGCAGTTCTTC.

This sequence joins TRBV7-9 and TRBJ1-1, with 7 bases matching TRBD1. Germline lookup yields CDR1 SEHNR and CDR2 FQNEAQ (reference sequence). The V gene end was trimmed by 5 bases and the J gene end by 1 base; junction bases not matched to a gene: 7. This CDR3 has 15 amino acids. Here the CDR3 DNA reads TGTGCCAGCAGCCTAAGGGACAGCTCGAACACTGAAGCTTTCTTT. This codes for CASSLRDSSNTEAFF.

The genes are TRBV2 and TRBJ2-7, with 7 bases aligning to TRBD1. Germline CDR1 SNHLY, CDR2 FYNNEI. J lost 1 base, V lost 5 bases, and 8 bases had no gene match. The CDR3 extends over 15 amino acids. The CDR3 DNA follows: TGTGCCAGCAGTCCCAAGGACAGGTTTTCCTACGAGCAGTACTTC. This codes for CASSPKDRFSYEQYF.

The chain carries TRBV3-1 and TRBJ2-1; TRBD2 might be the D (6 bases). Germline lookup yields CDR1 LGHDT and CDR2 YNNKEL (reference sequence). The V end was cut by 4 bases, the J end by 4 bases, with 14 bases between. CDR3 length: 15 amino acids. The CDR3 loop is CASSPGLSTYNEQFF. CDR3 sequence (DNA): TGTGCCAGCAGCCCGGGACTCTCGACGTACAATGAGCAGTTCTTC.

This clonotype came up once. The V and J genes are TRBV9 and TRBJ2-1; D remains ambiguous. V shed 8 bases and J shed 0 bases, with 9 bases lying between them. The CDR3 sequence is 13 residues long. Per germline, CDR1 SGDLS and CDR2 YYNGEE. The CDR3, as DNA: TGTGCCAGTAGACCGGTCTCCTACAATGAGCAGTTCTTC. This sequence encodes CASRPVSYNEQFF.

The chain uses TRBV13 and TRBJ2-4; D unresolved. CDR3 size: 14 residues. From germline, CDR1 is PRHDT and CDR2 FYEKMQ (reference sequence). V was cut by 2 bases and J by 1 base, with 6 bases left in between. The CDR3 spells CASSLLGAKNIQYF. CDR3 bases: TGTGCCAGCAGCTTACTAGGGGCCAAAAACATTCAGTACTTC.

This chain connects TRBV5-1 to TRBJ2-2; weak D call: TRBD2 (6 bases). V was cut by 4 bases and J by 5 bases, with 18 bases left in between. The CDR3 contains 16 residues. CDR1 SGHRS and CDR2 YFSETQ come from the germline V gene. CDR3 DNA sequence: TGCGCCAGCAGCCCCGTACTAGCCCCAGGAACCGGGGAGCTGTTTTTT. Translating it yields CASSPVLAPGTGELFF.

The chain employs TRBV20-1 and TRBJ2-7; 8 bases agree with TRBD1. This CDR3 region has 13 residues. Per germline, CDR1 DFQATT and CDR2 SNEGSKA (reference sequence). Trimming took 3 bases from V and 3 from J; bases not matched to a gene: 4. The CDR3 here is CSASGQGSYEQYF. DNA for the CDR3: TGCAGTGCTAGTGGACAGGGTAGCTACGAGCAGTACTTC.